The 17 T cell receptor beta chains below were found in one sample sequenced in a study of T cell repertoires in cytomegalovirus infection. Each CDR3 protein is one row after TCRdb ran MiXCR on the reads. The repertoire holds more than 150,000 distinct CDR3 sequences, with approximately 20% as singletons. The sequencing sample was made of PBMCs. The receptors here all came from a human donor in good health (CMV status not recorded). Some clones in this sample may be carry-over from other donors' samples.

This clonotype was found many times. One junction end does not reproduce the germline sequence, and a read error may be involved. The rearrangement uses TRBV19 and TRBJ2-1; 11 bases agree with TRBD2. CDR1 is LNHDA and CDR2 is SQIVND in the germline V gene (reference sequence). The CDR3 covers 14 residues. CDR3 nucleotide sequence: TGTGCCAGTAATAGCGGGAGGGCCTTAGGGGGGATCGTCTTC. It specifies CASNSGRALGGIVF.

The CDR3 sequence is CASSLAGGQTGELFF. CDR3 DNA sequence: TGTGCCAGCAGCTTAGCGGGAGGGCAAACCGGGGAGCTGTTTTTT. The chain combines TRBV11-2 with TRBJ2-2, with 8 positions matching TRBD2. Trimming removed 1 base from V and 5 bases from J; junction bases left unmatched: 3. The CDR3 length is 15 residues. In germline, CDR1 is SGHAT, CDR2 FQNNGV.

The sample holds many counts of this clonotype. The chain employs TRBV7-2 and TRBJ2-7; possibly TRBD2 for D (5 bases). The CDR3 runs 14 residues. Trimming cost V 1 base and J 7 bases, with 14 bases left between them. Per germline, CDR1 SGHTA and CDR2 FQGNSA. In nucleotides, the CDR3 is TGTGCCAGCAGCTTAGGACTAAGAGAGGCGGAGCAGTACTTC. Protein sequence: CASSLGLREAEQYF.

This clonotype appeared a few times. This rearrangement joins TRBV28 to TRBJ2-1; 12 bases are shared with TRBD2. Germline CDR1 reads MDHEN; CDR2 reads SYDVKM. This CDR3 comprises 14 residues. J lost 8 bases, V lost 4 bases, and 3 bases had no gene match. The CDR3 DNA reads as TGTGCCAGCAGTTCTAGCGGGAGGGGCGATGAGCAGTTCTTC. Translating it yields CASSSSGRGDEQFF.

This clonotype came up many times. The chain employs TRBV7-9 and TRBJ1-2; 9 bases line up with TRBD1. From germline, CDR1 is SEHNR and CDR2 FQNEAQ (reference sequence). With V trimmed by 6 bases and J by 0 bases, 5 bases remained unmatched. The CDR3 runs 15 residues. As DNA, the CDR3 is TGTGCCAGCAGATACACAGGGGGCTCTAACTATGGCTACACCTTC. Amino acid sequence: CASRYTGGSNYGYTF.

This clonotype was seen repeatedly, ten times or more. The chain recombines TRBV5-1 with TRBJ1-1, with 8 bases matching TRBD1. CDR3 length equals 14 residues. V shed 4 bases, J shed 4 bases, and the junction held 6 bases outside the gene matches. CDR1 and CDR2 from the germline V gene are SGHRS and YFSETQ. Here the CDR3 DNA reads TGCGCCAGCAGCACGACAGGGGCGGGCACTGAAGCTTTCTTT. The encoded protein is CASSTTGAGTEAFF.

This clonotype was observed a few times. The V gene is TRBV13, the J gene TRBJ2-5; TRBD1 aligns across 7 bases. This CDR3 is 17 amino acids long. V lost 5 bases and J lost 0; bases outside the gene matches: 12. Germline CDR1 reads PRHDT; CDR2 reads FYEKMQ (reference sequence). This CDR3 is CASSQGEGGPHQETQYF. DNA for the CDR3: TGTGCCAGCAGCCAGGGAGAAGGGGGCCCCCACCAAGAGACCCAGTACTTC. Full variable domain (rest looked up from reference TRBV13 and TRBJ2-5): AAGVIQSPRHLIKEKRETATLKCYPIPRHDTVYWYQQGPGQDPQFLISFYEKMQSDKGSIPDRFSAQQFSDYHSELNMSSLELGDSALYFCASSQGEGGPHQETQYFGPGTRLLVL.

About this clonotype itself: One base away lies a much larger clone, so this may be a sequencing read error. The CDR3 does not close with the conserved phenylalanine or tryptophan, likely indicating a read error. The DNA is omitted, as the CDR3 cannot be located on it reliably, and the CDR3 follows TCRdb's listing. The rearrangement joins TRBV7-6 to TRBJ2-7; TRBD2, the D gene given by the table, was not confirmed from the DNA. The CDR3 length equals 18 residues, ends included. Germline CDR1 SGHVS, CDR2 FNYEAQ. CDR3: CASSLAIGIAGAMGASYY.

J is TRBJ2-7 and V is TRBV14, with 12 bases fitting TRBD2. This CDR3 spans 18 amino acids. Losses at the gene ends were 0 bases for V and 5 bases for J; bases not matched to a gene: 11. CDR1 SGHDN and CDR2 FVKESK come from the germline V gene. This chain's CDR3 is CASSQDSKSLAGGDEQYF. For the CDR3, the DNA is TGTGCCAGCAGCCAAGACTCGAAATCACTAGCGGGAGGCGACGAGCAGTACTTC.

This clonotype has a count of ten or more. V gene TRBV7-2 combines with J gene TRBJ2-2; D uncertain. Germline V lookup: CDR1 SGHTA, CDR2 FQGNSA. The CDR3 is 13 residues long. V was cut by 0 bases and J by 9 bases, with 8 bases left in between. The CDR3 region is CASSLAAGRELFF. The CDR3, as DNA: TGTGCCAGCAGCTTAGCTGCCGGCCGGGAGCTGTTTTTT.

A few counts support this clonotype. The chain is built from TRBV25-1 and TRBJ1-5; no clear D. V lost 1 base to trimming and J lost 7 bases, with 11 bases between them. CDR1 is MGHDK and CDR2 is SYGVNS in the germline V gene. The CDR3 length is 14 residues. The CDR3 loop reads CASSEWGEGQPQHF. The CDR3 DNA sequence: TGTGCCAGCAGTGAATGGGGTGAGGGCCAGCCCCAGCATTTT.

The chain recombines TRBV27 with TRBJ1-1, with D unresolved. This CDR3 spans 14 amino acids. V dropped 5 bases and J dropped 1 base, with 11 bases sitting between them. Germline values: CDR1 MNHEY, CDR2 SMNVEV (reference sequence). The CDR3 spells CASSLHLPNTEAFF. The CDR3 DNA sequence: TGTGCCAGCAGTCTCCATCTTCCGAACACTGAAGCTTTCTTT.

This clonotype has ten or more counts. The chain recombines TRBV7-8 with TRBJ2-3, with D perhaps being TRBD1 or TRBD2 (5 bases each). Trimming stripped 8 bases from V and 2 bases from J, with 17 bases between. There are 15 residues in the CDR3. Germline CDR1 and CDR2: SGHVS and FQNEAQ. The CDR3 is CASGRGTLVTDTQYF. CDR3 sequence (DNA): TGTGCCAGCGGCCGGGGCACGCTGGTCACAGATACGCAGTATTTT. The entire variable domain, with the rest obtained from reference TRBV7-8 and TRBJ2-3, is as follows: GAGVSQSPRYKVAKRGQDVALRCDPISGHVSLFWYQQALGQGPEFLTYFQNEAQLDKSGLPSDRFFAERPEGSVSTLKIQRTQQEDSAVYLCASGRGTLVTDTQYFGPGTRLTVL.

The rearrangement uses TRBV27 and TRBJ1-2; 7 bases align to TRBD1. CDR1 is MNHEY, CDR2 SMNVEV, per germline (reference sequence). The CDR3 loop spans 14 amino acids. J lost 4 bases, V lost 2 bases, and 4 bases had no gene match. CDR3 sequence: CASSLRTGLYGYTF. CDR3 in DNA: TGTGCCAGCAGTTTACGGACAGGACTCTATGGCTACACCTTC.

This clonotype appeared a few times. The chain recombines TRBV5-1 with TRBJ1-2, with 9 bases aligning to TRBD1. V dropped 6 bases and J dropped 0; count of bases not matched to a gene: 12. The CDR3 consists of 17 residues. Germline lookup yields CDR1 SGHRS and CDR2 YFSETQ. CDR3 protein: CASTPGDREKPNYGYTF. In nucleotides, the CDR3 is TGCGCCAGCACCCCAGGGGACAGGGAAAAACCTAACTATGGCTACACCTTC. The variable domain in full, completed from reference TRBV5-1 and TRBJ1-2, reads KAGVTQTPRYLIKTRGQQVTLSCSPISGHRSVSWYQQTPGQGLQFLFEYFSETQRNKGNFPGRFSGRQFSNSRSEMNVSTLELGDSALYLCASTPGDREKPNYGYTFGSGTRLTVV.

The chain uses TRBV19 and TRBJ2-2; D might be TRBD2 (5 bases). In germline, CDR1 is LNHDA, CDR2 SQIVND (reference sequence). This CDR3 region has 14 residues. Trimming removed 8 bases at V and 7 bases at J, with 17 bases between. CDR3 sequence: CASYLSGFRGELFF. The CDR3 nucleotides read TGTGCCAGTTACCTATCGGGGTTTCGCGGGGAGCTGTTTTTT.

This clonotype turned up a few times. CDR3 DNA: TGTGCCAGCAGTCCCTCGTACAGGGATCGGGACGAGCAGTACTTC. Protein: CASSPSYRDRDEQYF. This sequence joins TRBV12-3 or TRBV12-4 and TRBJ2-7, with a possible D match to TRBD1 (6 bases). V lost 5 bases to trimming and J lost 5 bases, with 19 bases between them. This CDR3 comprises 15 residues.